This note documents a single TCR beta chain sequence. Original data processing: Reference gene primer amplification gave nucleated cell count estimates. The table came from immunoSEQ multiplex PCR; TCRdb's copy has only in-frame clones and leaves some out. Clonal size and the V and J genes are those of that table, whereas D and trimming came from the DNA. This sample has roughly 180,000 clones, with about four fifths found just once. The data stem from a study of blood T cell repertoires in COVID-19. Study information: PBMCs, B-cell-depleted T cells, or T cells were the source of the cDNA or gDNA that made up the material.

Trimming shortened V by 4 bases and J by 6 bases, and 14 bases separated the two germline ends. CDR3 length: 15 residues. CDR1 and CDR2 from the germline V gene are SGDLS and YYNGEE. This clonotype originated in a man in his forties or fifties who had recovered from COVID-19. The rearrangement uses TRBV9 and TRBJ1-6, with D perhaps TRBD1 (6 bases). Material: peripheral blood. The CDR3 loop reads CASSTGGGANSPLHF. CDR3 DNA: TGTGCCAGCAGCACTGGCGGGGGGGCTAATTCACCCCTCCACTTT.